This entry lists 9 T cell receptor beta chains sequenced from one sample in a study of T cells expressing NK-cell markers. TCRdb reprocessed the 5' RACE reads and reports one entry per CDR3 protein, with no DNA. This table lists 350,000 to 450,000 distinct CDR3 sequences. The sample consisted of blood T cells: a sorted CD56 or NKG2C T cell subset, CD4+ or CD8+ T cells, or bulk PBMC T cells (not recorded which). Receptor source: a man aged 18-69 years in good health.

The chain recombines TRBV20-1 with TRBJ2-4; lacking DNA, the TRBD2 call made by TCRdb goes unchecked. Germline V CDR1 and CDR2: DFQATT, SNEGSKA (reference sequence). The CDR3 sequence is 15 residues long. CDR3 loop: CSARDLRGGGNIQYF.

The chain has TRBV6-1 and TRBJ2-3; TCRdb's D gene call, TRBD1, goes unchecked for lack of DNA. CDR3 size: 15 residues. Germline V CDR1 and CDR2: MNHNS, SASEGT. This CDR3 reads CASRSRPGSTDTQYF.

The chain has TRBV5-1 and TRBJ2-7. The length of the CDR3 is 15 residues. CDR1 is SGHRS and CDR2 is YFSETQ in the germline V gene. CDR3 protein: CASSFNKGTSYEQYF.

This chain's CDR3 is CASSFSKSQSAYNEQFF. The chain couples TRBV5-1 to TRBJ2-1. Per the germline V gene, CDR1 is SGHRS and CDR2 is YFSETQ. CDR3 size: 17 residues.

The chain uses TRBV12-3 or TRBV12-4 and TRBJ2-5; TCRdb proposes TRBD1, but this gene call is untestable without DNA. The CDR3 length is 16 residues. The CDR3 is CASSLVRGDKKETQYF.

The chain is built from TRBV24-1 and TRBJ2-3; no DNA is available, so the TRBD1 call from TCRdb remains unchecked. The CDR3 is made up of 15 amino acids. CDR1 and CDR2 from the germline V gene are KGHDR and SFDVKD. The CDR3: CATSDPGGALDTQYF.

The V and J genes are TRBV10-2 and TRBJ2-2; TCRdb's D call, TRBD1, is unchecked because there is no DNA. This CDR3 is built from 16 residues. Germline CDR1 reads WSHSY; CDR2 reads SAAADI. CDR3 region: CASRQGASSRGGELFF.

The chain employs TRBV19 and TRBJ2-5; the TCRdb call, TRBD1, lacks DNA for checking. This CDR3 is built from 14 residues. Germline CDR1 LNHDA, CDR2 SQIVND (reference sequence). CDR3 loop: CASSTPQGWETQYF.

This chain links TRBV25-1 with TRBJ1-2; lacking DNA, the TRBD1 call made by TCRdb goes unchecked. This CDR3 has 16 amino acids. Germline CDR1 reads MGHDK; CDR2 reads SYGVNS. The CDR3 loop is CASSGGGWSPNYGYTF.